The T cell receptor beta chain described here comes from a study of T cell repertoires in cytomegalovirus infection. Overall study context: The public TCR beta signatures pointed to both CMV infection and matching HLA type. Study conclusions and caveats: HLA-C-restricted CMV-specific TCR beta clonotypes prevailed in the ex vivo response.

Trimming cost V 1 base and J 2 bases, with 12 bases left between them. The germline CDR1 and CDR2 sequences are SNHLY and FYNNEI. The CDR3 has 15 amino acids. TCRdb itself ran the reads through MiXCR, one entry per CDR3 protein. Among 300,000 to 450,000 distinct CDR3 sequences, about a sixth were seen once, and the ten largest hold about 10%. Remarks on this clonotype: Its antigen is as yet unknown.

The gene calls are TRBV2 and TRBJ2-7; no definite D call. This sequence originates from a human donor in good health (CMV status not recorded). Some clones in this sample may be carry-over from other donors' samples. The sample consisted of PBMCs. The CDR3 protein is CASSEEVSPTYEQYF. CDR3 in DNA: TGTGCCAGCAGTGAAGAGGTGAGCCCTACCTACGAGCAGTACTTC.